The present entry profiles one T cell receptor (beta chain) with its context. Its antigen is still unknown. The input lacks base qualities; no much larger clone sits a single base away. This specimen comes from a study of OX40 agonist ivuxolimab in advanced cancers. With respect to the entire study: Ivuxolimab was a fully human IgG2 agonistic monoclonal antibody targeting the costimulatory receptor OX40 (CD134). Prior anti-PD-1, anti-PD-L1 or anti-CTLA-4 therapy was permitted, and 30% to 45% of dose-escalation patients had received checkpoint inhibitors. Among the 52 dose-escalation patients, some 20 had hepatocellular carcinoma, 15 melanoma, 9 renal cell carcinoma and 9 head and neck cancer. The paper reports the monotherapy dose-escalation portion (N of about 50 patients) of the phase I ivuxolimab trial. The purpose of peripheral TCRbeta sequencing was to test whether ivuxolimab changed TCR sequence diversity and led to clonal T-cell expansion. Three dose-escalation patients achieved partial responses, one with hepatocellular carcinoma and two with cutaneous melanoma. Intravenous ivuxolimab was administered to patients every 2 weeks at six dose levels: 0.01, 0.1, 0.3, 1.5, 3 and 10 mg/kg. In the dose-escalation cohort, 82.7% of patients were male, and the mean age was roughly 60 years, with a range of roughly 23 to 85.

To sequence the TCRbeta CDR3 region, genomic DNA was isolated from the sorted cells. TCRbeta CDR3 regions were sequenced using the immunoSEQ Assay. The clones in this table, taken by TCRdb from immuneACCESS, are in-frame only. Not every clone is retained; where verified, under half of the shortfall comes from an unresolved V gene, and the cause of the rest is unknown. Here the sample has tens of thousands of clones; roughly 80% occur a single time. The ten largest clones represent 1.9% of the sample. What the work shows at the level of the full study, not this receptor alone: Antigen specificity was not determined for the clonally expanded peripheral T cells. Low levels of normalized T-cell clonal expansion were also seen in some patients who did not respond. In partial responders in the 0.1-3.0 mg/kg groups, normalized peripheral clonal expansion was found to be among the lowest, especially among CD8+ T cells. On average, CD8+ T cells showed more expanded clones than CD4+ T cells after ivuxolimab. At doses of 0.1 to 3.0 mg/kg, clonal expansion of both CD4+ and CD8+ blood T cells was observed from baseline to week 6.

The trial excluded patients who had a history of autoimmune disease or were on systemic immunosuppression. Peripheral blood for TCR sequencing was collected from all dose cohorts at baseline, on cycle 4 day 1, and on cycle 7 day 1. Samples were obtained from an open-label, multicenter, first-in-human phase I dose-escalation trial of ivuxolimab. Adults with locally advanced or metastatic melanoma, renal cell, hepatocellular, or head and neck squamous cell carcinoma were enrolled in the trial. Before TCR sequencing, CD4+ T cells and CD8+ T cells from peripheral blood were sorted into separate populations. The material was CD4+ or CD8+ T cells sorted from blood, obtained in a trial of the OX40 agonist ivuxolimab. This clonotype was obtained from an adult with an advanced solid tumor such as melanoma, head and neck, liver or kidney cancer.

The CDR3 is CASSYIRSGDTGELFF. The bases are TGTGCCAGCAGTTACATCCGTTCCGGGGACACCGGGGAGCTGTTTTTT. This chain joins TRBV6-5 to TRBJ2-2, with TRBD2 as a weak D call on 5 bases. The CDR3 spans 16 residues, from the cysteine through the phenylalanine. Of the read, only the CDR3 DNA is kept; its 48 bases are in frame from base 1. CDR1 MNHEY and CDR2 SVGAGI are derived from the germline V gene. Cut back by 2 bases and 3 bases, the V and J ends lie 13 bases apart.